These T cell receptor beta chains were read from a single sample in a study of T cell repertoires in aging, cancer and after chemotherapy. TCRdb called the multiplex PCR reads again in MiXCR, with one record for every CDR3 protein. The profile covers about 11,000 distinct CDR3 sequences, with approximately 46% appearing a single time and over 7% taken by the ten largest. The sample consisted of blood. These TCRs come from a human donor in good health. Both conserved end residues are part of each CDR3. A D gene is named only where the DNA matches it firmly. Expanded clones are given a class, and other clones once, few, many or no size at all.

D gene	clone size	V gene	J gene	CDR3 DNA	CDR3 protein
TRBD2	few	TRBV15	TRBJ2-5	TGTGCCACCAGCAGAGATCTGGGAGCGGGAGTAGGAGAGACCCAGTACTTC	CATSRDLGAGVGETQYF
.	.	TRBV6-2/TRBV6-3	TRBJ2-7	TGTGCCAGCAGTTACTCCAGGGTTTTCGAGCAGTACTTC	CASSYSRVFEQYF
.	.	TRBV20-1	TRBJ2-5	TGCAGTGCACGACTAGAAGAGACCCAGTACTTC	CSARLEETQYF
.	.	TRBV11-3	TRBJ2-3	TGTGCCAGCAGCCCCAGCACAGATACGCAGTATTTT	CASSPSTDTQYF
TRBD2	.	TRBV27	TRBJ2-1	TGTGCCAGCAGTTCCCGACTAGCGGGAGGGCACGAGCAGTTCTTC	CASSSRLAGGHEQFF
.	.	TRBV6-1	TRBJ1-3	TGTGCCGCTCGACAGCCCGGGTCCTCTGGAAACACCATATATTTT	CAARQPGSSGNTIYF
.	.	TRBV6-1	TRBJ2-7	TGTGCCATCCTGAGTATCGCCTACGAGCAGTACTTC	CAILSIAYEQYF
TRBD1	.	TRBV7-2	TRBJ1-5	TGTGCCAGCAGTTTGGGGGACAGGGTTCAGCCCCAGCATTTT	CASSLGDRVQPQHF
.	few	TRBV19	TRBJ1-5	TGTGCCAGTAGTATATGGGATCAGCCCCAGCATTTT	CASSIWDQPQHF
TRBD2	.	TRBV7-9	TRBJ2-7	TGTGCCAGCAGCTTAGCTAGCGGGAGCTTTAGCTACGAGCAGTACTTC	CASSLASGSFSYEQYF
.	.	TRBV19	TRBJ1-4	TGTGCCAGTAGGGTCGACTCAACTAATGAAAAACTGTTTTTT	CASRVDSTNEKLFF
.	.	TRBV19	TRBJ1-5	TGTGCCAGTAGTATACCCGGGGGACCCCAGCATTTT	CASSIPGGPQHF
.	.	TRBV6-6	TRBJ1-3	TGTGCCAGCAGTGTAGGGTCTGGAAACACCATATATTTT	CASSVGSGNTIYF
.	few	TRBV10-3	TRBJ2-6	TGTGCCATCAGTGAAGATGGGGCCAACGTCCTGACTTTC	CAISEDGANVLTF
.	.	TRBV19	TRBJ1-2	TGTGCCAGTAGTCCTCACATCTCCGGGACACTCTATGGCTACACCTTC	CASSPHISGTLYGYTF
TRBD1	.	TRBV6-5	TRBJ2-5	TGTGCCAGCAGCTCGGGACAGGGCGAGGGGGAGACCCAGTACTTC	CASSSGQGEGETQYF
.	.	TRBV7-2	TRBJ1-5	TGTGCCAGCAGCCCGGACACCAATCAGCCCCAGCATTTT	CASSPDTNQPQHF
.	few	TRBV24-1	TRBJ2-5	TGTGCCACCAGTGACGAGGGATCGGGGGAGACCCAGTACTTC	CATSDEGSGETQYF
.	.	TRBV28	TRBJ1-5	TGTGCCAGCAGTCAGGGGAATAGCAATCAGCCCCAGCATTTT	CASSQGNSNQPQHF
.	.	TRBV19	TRBJ1-5	TGTGCCAGTAGTGAAGTACAGGGCGTTCAGCCCCAGCATTTT	CASSEVQGVQPQHF
.	.	TRBV7-2	TRBJ1-4	TGCGCCAGCAGCTTGGGAGCGACTAATAATGAAAAACTGTTTTTT	CASSLGATNNEKLFF
.	.	TRBV30	TRBJ2-3	TGTGCCTGGAGCGCGGGGTCAGATACGCAGTATTTT	CAWSAGSDTQYF
.	.	TRBV6-5	TRBJ2-7	TGTGCCAGCAGCTTAGATGGTGGGATGAGCTCCTACGAGCAGTACTTC	CASSLDGGMSSYEQYF
.	few	TRBV20-1	TRBJ2-7	TGCAGTGCTCGATCACGGACGTCCTACGAGCAGTACTTC	CSARSRTSYEQYF
.	few	TRBV27	TRBJ2-2	TGTGCCAGCAGTTCGCATCACGGCACCGGGGAGCTGTTTTTT	CASSSHHGTGELFF
.	few	TRBV7-9	TRBJ2-7	TGTGCCAGCAGCCCAAAAGGCCCCTACGAGCAGTACTTC	CASSPKGPYEQYF
.	once	TRBV7-7	TRBJ2-2	TGTGCCAGCAGCCCGCTAAGGGGGGGCGACACCGGGGAGATGTTTTTT	CASSPLRGGDTGEMFF
TRBD2	few	TRBV7-2	TRBJ2-7	TGTGCCAGCAGCTTTGGGCTAGCGGGAGGTTTAGCCTACGAGCAGTACTTC	CASSFGLAGGLAYEQYF
.	.	TRBV20-1	TRBJ1-2	TGCAGTGCTGATGACGGGACCCTCTATGGCTACACCTTC	CSADDGTLYGYTF
.	.	TRBV12-3/TRBV12-4	TRBJ2-3	TGTGCCAGCAGTGCCGGCCTCTCCGATACGCAGTATTTT	CASSAGLSDTQYF
.	.	TRBV4-1	TRBJ2-3	TGCGCCAGCAGCCAAGACTTACGGGGGAGCACAGATACGCAGTATTTT	CASSQDLRGSTDTQYF
.	few	TRBV19	TRBJ1-2	TGTGCCAGTAGCGAAGGGATAGGAGTCGGCTACACCTTC	CASSEGIGVGYTF
TRBD2	few	TRBV19	TRBJ2-3	TGTGCCAGTAGTAGCCGCCCCGGGACTAGCGATGGGGATACGCAGTATTTT	CASSSRPGTSDGDTQYF
.	medium-sized	TRBV6-6	TRBJ1-1	TGTGCCAGCAGCATCGAGGGTGACACTGAAGCTTTCTTT	CASSIEGDTEAFF
.	few	TRBV7-2	TRBJ1-3	TGTGCTAGGTGGATTAGATCTGGAAACACCATATATTTT	CARWIRSGNTIYF
.	.	TRBV6-6	TRBJ1-4	TGTGCCAGCACCCTCGGGACTCTCAATGAAAAACTGTTTTTT	CASTLGTLNEKLFF
.	.	TRBV28	TRBJ2-7	TGTGCCACCATCTCACGCATGGTGCAGTACTTC	CATISRMVQYF
.	few	TRBV4-2	TRBJ1-1	TGCGCCAGCAGCAAGAGTTCAGGGATGAGTGACGCTTTCTTT	CASSKSSGMSDAFF
TRBD1	.	TRBV27	TRBJ2-7	TGTGCCACCCGTAATATAGGGACAGGGATTCTGGGGCAGTACTTC	CATRNIGTGILGQYF
.	medium-sized	TRBV29-1	TRBJ2-7	TGCAGCGTTAAAGAGAGGAACGAGCAGTACTTC	CSVKERNEQYF
.	.	TRBV27	TRBJ1-5	TGTGCCAGCAGTTTATCGTTTGGTCAGGGGTTCGGCCAGCCCCAGCATTTT	CASSLSFGQGFGQPQHF
TRBD2	.	TRBV12-3/TRBV12-4	TRBJ2-1	TGTGCCAGCAGCGGCGGGACTAGCGGTGGTTGGAATGAGCAGTTCTTC	CASSGGTSGGWNEQFF
TRBD1	.	TRBV7-2	TRBJ2-7	TGTGCCAGCAGCCCACTATCTTTTGACAGGGAATCCTACGAGCAGTACTTC	CASSPLSFDRESYEQYF
TRBD2	few	TRBV20-1	TRBJ2-1	TGCAGTGCTATCCCAGGACTAGCGGGACTCTATAATGAGCAGTTCTTC	CSAIPGLAGLYNEQFF
TRBD1	.	TRBV5-1	TRBJ1-2	TGCGCCAGCAGCTTGGGGGGACAGGGACACTATGGCTACACCTTC	CASSLGGQGHYGYTF
.	few	TRBV7-9	TRBJ2-5	TGTGCCAGCAGCCTGGGACATCAACAAGAGACCCAGTACTTC	CASSLGHQQETQYF
TRBD1	few	TRBV6-5	TRBJ1-2	TGTGCCAGCAGTTATGGATGGGGGTTAAGGCAGGGGGCCCACTATGGCTACACCTTC	CASSYGWGLRQGAHYGYTF
.	.	TRBV5-1	TRBJ2-1	TGCGCCAGCAGTATTATAGGGGGGGTCTACAATGAGCAGTTCTTC	CASSIIGGVYNEQFF
TRBD1	.	TRBV29-1	TRBJ2-3	TGCAGCACAACCGGGACAGGGGAAGATACGCAGTATTTT	CSTTGTGEDTQYF
.	.	TRBV15	TRBJ1-4	TGTGCCACCAGCAGAGTAGTGGCGGGGGAGAATGAAAAACTGTTTTTT	CATSRVVAGENEKLFF
.	.	TRBV6-6	TRBJ2-1	TGTGCCAGCGCCCCCGCCAAGAATGAGCAGTTCTTC	CASAPAKNEQFF
.	few	TRBV7-2	TRBJ1-4	TGTGCCAGCAGCTCGGGACTGCCTCCTGAAAAACTGTTTTTT	CASSSGLPPEKLFF
.	.	TRBV24-1	TRBJ2-3	TGTGCCACCAGCTCGGGAGATACGCAGTATTTT	CATSSGDTQYF
.	once	TRBV6-4	TRBJ2-3	TGTGCCAGCAGTCTTTCACAGGCGGATACGCAGTATTTT	CASSLSQADTQYF